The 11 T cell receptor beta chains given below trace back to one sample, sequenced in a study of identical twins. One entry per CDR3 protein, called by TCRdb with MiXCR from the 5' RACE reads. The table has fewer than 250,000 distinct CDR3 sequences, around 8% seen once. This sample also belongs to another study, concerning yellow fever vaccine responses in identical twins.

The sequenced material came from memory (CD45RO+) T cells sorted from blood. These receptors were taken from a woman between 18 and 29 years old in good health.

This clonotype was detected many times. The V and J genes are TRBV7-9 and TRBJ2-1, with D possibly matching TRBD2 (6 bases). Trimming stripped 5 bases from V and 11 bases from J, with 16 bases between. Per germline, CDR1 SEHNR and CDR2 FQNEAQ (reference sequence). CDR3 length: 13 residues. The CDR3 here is CASSPRDSPKQFF. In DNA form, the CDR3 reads TGTGCCAGCAGCCCCCGGGACTCCCCTAAGCAGTTCTTC.

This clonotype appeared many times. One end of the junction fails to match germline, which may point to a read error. CDR3 sequence: CATSRDGTSVVF. The CDR3, as DNA: TGTGCCACCAGCAGAGATGGGACTTCGGTGGTCTTC. The chain employs TRBV15 and TRBJ2-1; D is perhaps TRBD2 (6 bases). There are 12 residues in the CDR3. Germline CDR1 LNHNV, CDR2 YYDKDF (reference sequence).

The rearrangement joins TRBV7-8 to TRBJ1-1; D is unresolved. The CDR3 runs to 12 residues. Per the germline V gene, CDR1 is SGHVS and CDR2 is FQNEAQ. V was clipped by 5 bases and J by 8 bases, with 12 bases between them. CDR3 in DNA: TGTGCCAGCAGCCCGGCTCGGGAGGAAGCTTTCTTT. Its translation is CASSPAREEAFF.

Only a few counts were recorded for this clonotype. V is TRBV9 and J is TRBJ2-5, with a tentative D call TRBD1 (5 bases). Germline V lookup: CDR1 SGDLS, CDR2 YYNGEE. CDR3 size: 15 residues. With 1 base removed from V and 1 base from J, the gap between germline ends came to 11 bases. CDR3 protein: CASSVQGRSQETQYF. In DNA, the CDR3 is TGTGCCAGCAGCGTACAGGGTCGAAGCCAAGAGACCCAGTACTTC.

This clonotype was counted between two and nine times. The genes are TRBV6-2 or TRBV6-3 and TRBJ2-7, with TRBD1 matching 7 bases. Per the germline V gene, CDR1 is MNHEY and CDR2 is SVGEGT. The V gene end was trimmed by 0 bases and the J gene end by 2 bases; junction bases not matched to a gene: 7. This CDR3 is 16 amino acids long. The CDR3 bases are TGTGCCAGCAGTTACTCAGGGGCCACAGGGGCCTACGAGCAGTACTTC. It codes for CASSYSGATGAYEQYF.

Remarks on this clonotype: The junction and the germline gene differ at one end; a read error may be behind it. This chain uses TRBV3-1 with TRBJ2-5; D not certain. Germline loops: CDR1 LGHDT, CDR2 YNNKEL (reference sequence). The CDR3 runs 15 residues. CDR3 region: CACSQDSFSPWSFNF. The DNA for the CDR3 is TGTGCCTGCAGCCAAGATTCGTTCAGCCCCTGGAGCTTCAACTTC.

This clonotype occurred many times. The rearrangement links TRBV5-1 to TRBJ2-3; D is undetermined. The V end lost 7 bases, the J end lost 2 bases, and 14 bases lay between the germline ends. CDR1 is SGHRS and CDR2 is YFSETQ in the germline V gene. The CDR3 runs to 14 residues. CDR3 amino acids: CASRTPGATDTQYF. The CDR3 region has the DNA TGCGCCAGCCGAACCCCGGGCGCCACAGATACGCAGTATTTT.

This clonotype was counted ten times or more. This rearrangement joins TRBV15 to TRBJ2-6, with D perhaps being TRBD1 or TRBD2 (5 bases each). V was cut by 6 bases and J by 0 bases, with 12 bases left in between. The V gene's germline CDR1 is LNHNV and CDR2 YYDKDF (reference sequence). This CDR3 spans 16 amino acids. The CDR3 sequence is CATRRGSHSGANVLTF. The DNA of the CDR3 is TGTGCCACCAGACGGGGCAGCCACTCTGGGGCCAACGTCCTGACTTTC.

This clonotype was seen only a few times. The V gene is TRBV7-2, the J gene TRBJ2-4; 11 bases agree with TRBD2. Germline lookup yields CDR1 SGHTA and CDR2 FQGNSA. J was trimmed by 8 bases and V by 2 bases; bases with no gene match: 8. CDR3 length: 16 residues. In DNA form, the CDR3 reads TGTGCCAGCAGCTTAAGGGTTCTAGCGGGAGGCGACATTCAGTACTTC. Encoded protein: CASSLRVLAGGDIQYF.

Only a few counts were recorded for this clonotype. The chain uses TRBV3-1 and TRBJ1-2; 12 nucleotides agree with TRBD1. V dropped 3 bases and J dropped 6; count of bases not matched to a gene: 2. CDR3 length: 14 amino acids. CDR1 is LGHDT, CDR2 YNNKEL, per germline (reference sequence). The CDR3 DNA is TGTGCCAGCAGCCAGGGACAGGGGGCGAATGGCTACACCTTC. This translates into CASSQGQGANGYTF. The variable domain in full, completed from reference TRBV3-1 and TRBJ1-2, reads DTAVSQTPKYLVTQMGNDKSIKCEQNLGHDTMYWYKQDSKKFLKIMFSYNNKELIINETVPNRFSPKSPDKAHLNLHINSLELGDSAVYFCASSQGQGANGYTFGSGTRLTVV.

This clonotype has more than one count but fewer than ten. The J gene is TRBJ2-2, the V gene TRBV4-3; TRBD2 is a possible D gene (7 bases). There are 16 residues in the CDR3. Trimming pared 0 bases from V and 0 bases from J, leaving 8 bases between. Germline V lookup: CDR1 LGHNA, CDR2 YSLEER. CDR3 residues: CASSQERGPNTGELFF. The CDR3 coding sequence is TGCGCCAGCAGCCAAGAGCGGGGGCCGAACACCGGGGAGCTGTTTTTT.